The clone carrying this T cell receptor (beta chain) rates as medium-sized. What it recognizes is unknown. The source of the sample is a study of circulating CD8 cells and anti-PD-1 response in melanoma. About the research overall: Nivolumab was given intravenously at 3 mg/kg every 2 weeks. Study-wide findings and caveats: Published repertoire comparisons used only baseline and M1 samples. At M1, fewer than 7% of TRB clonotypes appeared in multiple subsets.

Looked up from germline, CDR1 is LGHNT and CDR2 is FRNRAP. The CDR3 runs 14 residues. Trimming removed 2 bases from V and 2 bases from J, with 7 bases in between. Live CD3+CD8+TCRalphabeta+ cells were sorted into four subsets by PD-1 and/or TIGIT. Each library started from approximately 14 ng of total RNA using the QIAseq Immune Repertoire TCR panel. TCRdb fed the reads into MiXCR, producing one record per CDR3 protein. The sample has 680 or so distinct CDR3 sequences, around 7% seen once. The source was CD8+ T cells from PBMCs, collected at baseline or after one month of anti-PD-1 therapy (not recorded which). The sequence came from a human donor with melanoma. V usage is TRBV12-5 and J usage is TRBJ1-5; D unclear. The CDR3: CASGLSGGNQPQHF. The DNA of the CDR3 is TGTGCTAGTGGTTTGAGTGGGGGCAATCAGCCCCAGCATTTT. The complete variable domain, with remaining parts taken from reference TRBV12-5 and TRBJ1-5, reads DARVTQTPRHKVTEMGQEVTMRCQPILGHNTVFWYRQTMMQGLELLAYFRNRAPLDDSGMPKDRFSAEMPDATLATLKIQPSEPRDSAVYFCASGLSGGNQPQHFGDGTRLSIL.